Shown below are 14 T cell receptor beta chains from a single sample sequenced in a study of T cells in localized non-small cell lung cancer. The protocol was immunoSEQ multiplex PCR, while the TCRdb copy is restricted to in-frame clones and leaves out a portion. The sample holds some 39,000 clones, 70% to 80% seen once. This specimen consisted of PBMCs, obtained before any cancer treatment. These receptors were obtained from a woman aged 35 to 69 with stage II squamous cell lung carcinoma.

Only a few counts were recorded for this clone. The CDR3 loop reads CASSILGGQPQHF. Here the CDR3 DNA reads TGTGCCAGCAGCATACTTGGGGGGCAGCCCCAGCATTTT. The rearrangement links TRBV6-6 to TRBJ1-5; a weak D match, TRBD1 (5 bases). The V gene lost 6 bases and the J gene lost 7 bases, with 13 bases spanning the gap. Germline CDR1 MNHNY, CDR2 SVGAGI (reference sequence). The CDR3 has 13 residues.

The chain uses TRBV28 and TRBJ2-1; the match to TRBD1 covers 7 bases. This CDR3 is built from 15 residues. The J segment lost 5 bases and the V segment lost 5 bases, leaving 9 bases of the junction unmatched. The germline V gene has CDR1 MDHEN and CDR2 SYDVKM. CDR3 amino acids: CASSPPTGLHNEQFF. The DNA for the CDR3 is TGTGCCAGCAGTCCACCGACAGGGCTCCACAATGAGCAGTTCTTC.

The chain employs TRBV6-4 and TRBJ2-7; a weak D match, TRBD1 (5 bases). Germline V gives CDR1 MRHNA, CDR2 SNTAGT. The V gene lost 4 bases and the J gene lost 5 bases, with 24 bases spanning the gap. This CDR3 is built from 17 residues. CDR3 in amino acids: CASSAPGLIGEGDEQYV. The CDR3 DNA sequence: TGTGCCAGCAGTGCCCCTGGATTGATAGGGGAAGGGGACGAGCAGTACGTC.

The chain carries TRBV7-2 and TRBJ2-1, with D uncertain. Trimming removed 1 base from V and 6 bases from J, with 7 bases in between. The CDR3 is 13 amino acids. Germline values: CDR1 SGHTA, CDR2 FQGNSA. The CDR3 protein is CASSLGSPNEQFF. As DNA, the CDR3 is TGTGCCAGCAGCTTAGGGTCCCCCAATGAGCAGTTCTTC.

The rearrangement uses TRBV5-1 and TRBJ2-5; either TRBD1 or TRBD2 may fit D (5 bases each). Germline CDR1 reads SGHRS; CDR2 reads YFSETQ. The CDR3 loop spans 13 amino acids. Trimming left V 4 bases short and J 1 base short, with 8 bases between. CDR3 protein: CASSPGPQETQYF. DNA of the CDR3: TGCGCCAGCAGCCCGGGACCCCAAGAGACCCAGTACTTC.

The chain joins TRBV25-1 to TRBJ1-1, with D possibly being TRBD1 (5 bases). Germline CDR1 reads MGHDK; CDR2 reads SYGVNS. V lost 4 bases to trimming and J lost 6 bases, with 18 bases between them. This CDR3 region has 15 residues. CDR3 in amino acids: CASSATGGSGAEAFF. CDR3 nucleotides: TGTGCCAGCAGTGCCACGGGGGGGTCGGGGGCTGAAGCTTTCTTT.

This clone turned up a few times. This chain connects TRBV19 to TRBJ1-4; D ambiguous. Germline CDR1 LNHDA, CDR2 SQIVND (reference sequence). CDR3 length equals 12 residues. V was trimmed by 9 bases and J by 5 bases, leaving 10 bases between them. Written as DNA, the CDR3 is TGTGCCAGCGTGGGCCAGAATGAAAAACTGTTTTTT. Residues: CASVGQNEKLFF.

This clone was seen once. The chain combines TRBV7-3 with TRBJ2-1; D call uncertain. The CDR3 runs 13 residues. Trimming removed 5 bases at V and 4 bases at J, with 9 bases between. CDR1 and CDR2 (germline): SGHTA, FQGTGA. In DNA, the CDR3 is TGTGCCAGCAGCGAAGGCTTTTACAATGAGCAGTTCTTC. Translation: CASSEGFYNEQFF.

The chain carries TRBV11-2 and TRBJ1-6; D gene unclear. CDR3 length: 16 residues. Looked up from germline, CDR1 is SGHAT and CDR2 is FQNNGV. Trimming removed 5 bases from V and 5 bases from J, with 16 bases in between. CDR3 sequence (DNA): TGTGCCAGCAGCCCCTGGAGACTTGCTGATAATTCACCCCTCCACTTT. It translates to CASSPWRLADNSPLHF.

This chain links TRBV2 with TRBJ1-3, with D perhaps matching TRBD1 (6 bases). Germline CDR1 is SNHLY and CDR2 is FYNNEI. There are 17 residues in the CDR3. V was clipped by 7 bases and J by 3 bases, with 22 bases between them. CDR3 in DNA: TGTGCCAGCAATTGGCAGGGGACGATCGCAAGTGGAAACACCATATATTTT. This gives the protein CASNWQGTIASGNTIYF.

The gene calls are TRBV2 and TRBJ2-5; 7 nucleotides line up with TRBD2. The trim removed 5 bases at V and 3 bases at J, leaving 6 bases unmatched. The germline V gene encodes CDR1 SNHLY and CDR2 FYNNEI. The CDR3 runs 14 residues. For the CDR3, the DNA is TGTGCCAGCAGTCGGGACTACGGAGAAGAGACCCAGTACTTC. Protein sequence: CASSRDYGEETQYF. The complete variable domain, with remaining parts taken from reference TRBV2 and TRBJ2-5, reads EPEVTQTPSHQVTQMGQEVILRCVPISNHLYFYWYRQILGQKVEFLVSFYNNEISEKSEIFDDQFSVERPDGSNFTLKIRSTKLEDSAMYFCASSRDYGEETQYFGPGTRLLVL.

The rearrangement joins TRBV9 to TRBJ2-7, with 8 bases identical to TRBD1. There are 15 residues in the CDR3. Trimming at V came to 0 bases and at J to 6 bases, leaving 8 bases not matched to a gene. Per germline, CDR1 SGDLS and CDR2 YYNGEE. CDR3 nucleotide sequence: TGTGCCAGCAGCGTAGGAGGAGGACAGGGATCCGAGCAGTACTTC. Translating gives CASSVGGGQGSEQYF.

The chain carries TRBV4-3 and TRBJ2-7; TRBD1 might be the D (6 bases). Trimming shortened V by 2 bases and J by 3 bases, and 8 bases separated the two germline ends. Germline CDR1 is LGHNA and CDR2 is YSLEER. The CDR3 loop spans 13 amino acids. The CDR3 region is CASSQQQGYEQYF. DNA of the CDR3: TGCGCCAGCAGCCAACAACAGGGCTACGAGCAGTACTTC.

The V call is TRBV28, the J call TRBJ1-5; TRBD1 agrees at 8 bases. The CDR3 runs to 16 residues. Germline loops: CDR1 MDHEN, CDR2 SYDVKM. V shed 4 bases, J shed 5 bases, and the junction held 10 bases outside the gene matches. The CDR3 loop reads CASSSPTGEVDQPQHF. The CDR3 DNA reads TGTGCCAGCAGTTCGCCGACAGGGGAAGTGGATCAGCCCCAGCATTTT.